This TCR beta chain was captured by sequencing in a study of control samples from healthy donors and cancer patients. The data were produced by immunoSEQ multiplex PCR, yet TCRdb's version contains in-frame clones alone and is incomplete. The sample contains about 220,000 clones, about 93% of which appear only once. There are 17 residues in the CDR3. V lost 4 bases and J lost 3, with 16 bases in between. The germline V gene encodes CDR1 SNHLY and CDR2 FYNNEI. Input material: blood. This receptor was taken from a man aged 45-60 years in good health. The chain uses TRBV2 and TRBJ2-6; D tentatively reads TRBD1 or TRBD2 (5 bases each). DNA of the CDR3: TGTGCCAGCAGTGGGTCACGAGGGGTCTTTGGGGCCAACGTCCTGACTTTC. This translates into CASSGSRGVFGANVLTF.